The T cell receptor beta chain under discussion was sequenced for a study of blood T cell repertoires in COVID-19. Study-wide background: COVID-19 samples from acute and convalescent phases originated in the United States, Italy and Spain.

Original analysis: Researchers report that nucleated cell counts were estimated from reference gene primer amplification. Assay: immunoSEQ multiplex PCR; the TCRdb copy retains only in-frame clones and omits some. Clone size and V and J calls were adopted from that table, with D and trimming inferred from the DNA. The table records tens of thousands of clones, more than 65% of them present only once. Germline V gene data show CDR1 as MNHNY and CDR2 as SVGAGI (reference sequence). The ends lost 5 bases at V and 1 base at J; junction bases unmatched: 7. The CDR3 contains 15 residues. This clonotype originated in a woman aged 45-65 years with acute or convalescent COVID-19. The sample consisted of peripheral blood. V usage is TRBV6-6 and J usage is TRBJ1-1; 7 nucleotides align to TRBD1. The CDR3 spells CASSPRRGQNTEAFF. CDR3 bases: TGTGCCAGCAGTCCCCGGAGGGGGCAGAACACTGAAGCTTTCTTT.